These T cell receptor beta chains were read from a single sample in a study of control samples from healthy donors and cancer patients. The data were produced by immunoSEQ multiplex PCR, yet TCRdb's version contains in-frame clones alone and is incomplete. The sample holds 130,000 or so clones, roughly 90% seen once. Input material: PBMCs. The source of these receptors is a man aged 50 to 59 with head and neck cancer. Each CDR3 is given with its conserved first and last residue. Each record gives: J gene, D gene, V gene, clone size, CDR3 DNA, CDR3 protein. D genes are given only for firm matches. Clone size, where shown, is once, few, many, or a class for clones that have expanded.

TRBJ2-1 | NA | TRBV3-1/TRBV3-2 | NA | TGTGCCAGCAGCCAAGAGGGGTCCGGTGAGCAGTTCTTC | CASSQEGSGEQFF
TRBJ1-4 | TRBD1 | TRBV5-1 | few | TGCGCCAGCAGCTTCCTAGGGACAGGGGGTGAAAAACTGTTTTTT | CASSFLGTGGEKLFF
TRBJ1-3 | NA | TRBV12-3/TRBV12-4 | NA | TGTGCCAGCAGTTTATCGCAGGGGAACACCATATATTTT | CASSLSQGNTIYF
TRBJ2-7 | TRBD2 | TRBV19 | once | TGTGCCACCTCATGGGGGACTAGCGGGACCAAAGGCTACGAGCAGTACTTC | CATSWGTSGTKGYEQYF
TRBJ2-3 | TRBD1 | TRBV11-2 | NA | TGTGCCAGCAGCCGGGGACAGCTCACAGATACGCAGTATTTT | CASSRGQLTDTQYF
TRBJ2-7 | TRBD1 | TRBV27 | NA | TGTGCCAGCAGTTTAAGGGACAGCTACGAGCAGTACTTC | CASSLRDSYEQYF
TRBJ2-1 | NA | TRBV7-9 | NA | TGTGCCAGCAGCTTAAAATGGAGGGTTGGCAATGAGCAGTTCTTC | CASSLKWRVGNEQFF
TRBJ1-1 | NA | TRBV28 | NA | TGTGCCAGCAGTTTGAGGCAGGGGTCCCCTGAAGCTTTCTTT | CASSLRQGSPEAFF
TRBJ2-7 | NA | TRBV18 | NA | TGTGCCAGCTCCTACGGCTGGACTGAGGACTACGAGCAGTACTTC | CASSYGWTEDYEQYF
TRBJ2-7 | TRBD2 | TRBV7-9 | NA | TGTGCCAGCAGCTTAGGGTCTGGGAGGGAGTACGAGCAGTACTTC | CASSLGSGREYEQYF
TRBJ1-3 | NA | TRBV5-1 | NA | TGCGCCAGCAGCCCGTCGGGAAACACCATATATTTT | CASSPSGNTIYF
TRBJ1-5 | NA | TRBV10-2 | few | TGCGCCAGCAGTGAGTATAGCAGTCGGAATCAGCCCCAGCATTTT | CASSEYSSRNQPQHF
TRBJ2-5 | NA | TRBV3-1/TRBV3-2 | NA | TGTGCCAGCAGCCGAAGTAGGGAGACCCAGTACTTC | CASSRSRETQYF
TRBJ1-5 | NA | TRBV7-9 | NA | TGTGCCAGCAGTATCGGGCTCGATAGCAATCAGCCCCAGCATTTT | CASSIGLDSNQPQHF
TRBJ2-2 | NA | TRBV9 | NA | TGTGCCAGCAGCGTACTGTCCGGGGAGCTGTTTTTT | CASSVLSGELFF
TRBJ1-1 | TRBD1 | TRBV6-6 | NA | TGTGCCAGCACCCTTGGCAGGGGGACTCTGAACACTGAAGCTTTCTTT | CASTLGRGTLNTEAFF
TRBJ2-1 | NA | TRBV5-1 | NA | TGCGCCAGCAGCTTGTATCCAGAGAATGAGCAGTTCTTC | CASSLYPENEQFF
TRBJ1-5 | NA | TRBV6-5 | NA | TGTGCCAGTTCAGGGGATAGCAATCAGCCCCAGCATTTT | CASSGDSNQPQHF
TRBJ2-6 | TRBD1 | TRBV5-1 | NA | TGCGCCAGCAGCTTGACAGGGGGCGCTGGGGCCAACGTCCTGACTTTC | CASSLTGGAGANVLTF
TRBJ2-3 | NA | TRBV19 | NA | TGTGCCAGTAGTATAGGTGGCGGGGCGGGCGCAGATACGCAGTATTTT | CASSIGGGAGADTQYF
TRBJ1-5 | NA | TRBV28 | NA | TGTGCCAGCAGTTTTTTCGTTCAGCCCCAGCATTTT | CASSFFVQPQHF
TRBJ2-2 | TRBD2 | TRBV3-1/TRBV3-2 | NA | TGTGCCAGCAGCCAACGCGGGAGTCGTGCCGGGGAGCTGTTTTTT | CASSQRGSRAGELFF
TRBJ1-2 | TRBD1 | TRBV5-1 | once | TGCGCCAGCAGCTTGGATGGGACAGTCTACTATGGCTACACCTTC | CASSLDGTVYYGYTF
TRBJ1-2 | NA | TRBV10-3 | NA | TGTGCCATCAGTGGGCAGGGTTCTAACTATGGCTACACCTTC | CAISGQGSNYGYTF
TRBJ2-1 | TRBD1 | TRBV9 | NA | TGTGCCAGCAGCTCACGACAGGGGTCCTACAATGAGCAGTTCTTC | CASSSRQGSYNEQFF
TRBJ1-6 | NA | TRBV7-2 | NA | TGTGCCAGCAGCTTCAGGCTTAATTCACCCCTCCACTTT | CASSFRLNSPLHF
TRBJ1-5 | TRBD1 | TRBV19 | NA | TGTGCCAGTAGTATAGATTTAGGGTGGTCGGCAGGGGGTGTCCCGGGAGCCCAGCATTTT | CASSIDLGWSAGGVPGAQHF
TRBJ2-7 | NA | TRBV11-3 | NA | TGTGCCAGCAGCTTAGACCGGAACTCCTACGAGCAGTACTTC | CASSLDRNSYEQYF
TRBJ1-5 | NA | TRBV11-3 | NA | TGTGCCAGCAGCTTATACCCCCAAAGCAATCAGCCCCAGCATTTT | CASSLYPQSNQPQHF
TRBJ2-5 | TRBD2 | TRBV6-5 | NA | TGTGCCAGCAAGCAAGCGGGGGCTGCTAAAGAGACCCAGTACTTC | CASKQAGAAKETQYF
TRBJ2-5 | NA | TRBV9 | NA | TGTGCCAGCAGCGTTGTCGGGCAAGAGACCCAGTACTTC | CASSVVGQETQYF
TRBJ2-2 | NA | TRBV9 | NA | TGTGCCAGCAGCGTAGAAGGTGCCAACACCGGGGAGCTGTTTTTT | CASSVEGANTGELFF
TRBJ1-5 | NA | TRBV6-5 | few | TGTGCCAGCAGCCGGGCCAACAATCAGCCCCAGCATTTT | CASSRANNQPQHF
TRBJ1-6 | TRBD1 | TRBV9 | NA | TGTGCCAGCAGCGTAGAGGGAGGGACAGGTTATAATTCACCCCTCCACTTT | CASSVEGGTGYNSPLHF
TRBJ2-1 | TRBD2 | TRBV7-9 | NA | TGTGCCAGCAGTACCCTTGCGCTAGCGGGGGGGAGCTCCTACAATGAGCAGTTCTTC | CASSTLALAGGSSYNEQFF
TRBJ2-7 | TRBD2 | TRBV13 | NA | TGTGCCAGCAGCCTGGGGCGGGGGAGCCACGAGCAGTACTTC | CASSLGRGSHEQYF